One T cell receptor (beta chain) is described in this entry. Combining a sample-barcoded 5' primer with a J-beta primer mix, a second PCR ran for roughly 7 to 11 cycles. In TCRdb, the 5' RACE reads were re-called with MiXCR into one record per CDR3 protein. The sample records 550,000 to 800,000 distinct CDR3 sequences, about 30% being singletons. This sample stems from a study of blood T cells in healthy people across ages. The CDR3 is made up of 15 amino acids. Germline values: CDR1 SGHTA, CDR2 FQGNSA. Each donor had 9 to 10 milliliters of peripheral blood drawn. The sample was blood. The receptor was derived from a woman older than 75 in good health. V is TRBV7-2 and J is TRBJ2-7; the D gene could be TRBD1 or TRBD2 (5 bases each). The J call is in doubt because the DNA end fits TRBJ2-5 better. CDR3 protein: CASSSSGTPTETQYF. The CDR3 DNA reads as TGTGCCAGCAGCTCATCCGGGACGCCGACGGAGACCCAGTACTTC.